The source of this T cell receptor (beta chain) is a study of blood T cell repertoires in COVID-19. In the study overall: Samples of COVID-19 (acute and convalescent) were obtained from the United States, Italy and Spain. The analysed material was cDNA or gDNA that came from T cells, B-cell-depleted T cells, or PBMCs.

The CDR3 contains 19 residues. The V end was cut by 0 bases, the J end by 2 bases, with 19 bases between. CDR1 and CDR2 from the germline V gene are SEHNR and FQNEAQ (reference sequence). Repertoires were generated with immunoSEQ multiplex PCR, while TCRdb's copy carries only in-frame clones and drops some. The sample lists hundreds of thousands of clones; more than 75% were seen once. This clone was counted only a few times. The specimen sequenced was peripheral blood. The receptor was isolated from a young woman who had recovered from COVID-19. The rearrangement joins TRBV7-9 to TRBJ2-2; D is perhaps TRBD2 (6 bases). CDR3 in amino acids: CASSLAGDWRRGNTGELFF. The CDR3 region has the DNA TGTGCCAGCAGCTTAGCAGGTGACTGGAGGAGGGGAAACACCGGGGAGCTGTTTTTT.